This T cell receptor beta chain is from a study of CD8 T cells in ankylosing spondylitis. Comment on this clonotype: Antigen specificity is unknown.

A quantitative 5'-RACE method, one with molecular barcodes, was used to make TCR beta libraries. TCRdb recomputed calls from the 5' RACE reads with MiXCR, one row per CDR3 protein. The data contain a few hundred thousand distinct CDR3 sequences, approximately 17% of them seen just once; the ten biggest clones take up approximately 1%. Study-wide results and limits: Clones linked to disease, bearing a CD8+ phenotype, were relatively rare in peripheral blood. A TCR beta motif made of several highly homologous variants seemed typical of ankylosing spondylitis blood.

This clonotype originated in a male donor with ankylosing spondylitis. The sequenced sample was blood, either unsorted or a sorted T cell fraction (not recorded which).

DNA of the CDR3: TGTGCCAGCAGTAGGGACCGGACGTTGCAGTATTTT. It codes for CASSRDRTLQYF. The chain links TRBV27 to TRBJ2-3; either TRBD1 or TRBD2 may supply D (5 bases each). This CDR3 is 12 amino acids long. The germline V gene encodes CDR1 MNHEY and CDR2 SMNVEV (reference sequence). Trimming took 5 bases from V and 11 from J, leaving 14 bases between them.